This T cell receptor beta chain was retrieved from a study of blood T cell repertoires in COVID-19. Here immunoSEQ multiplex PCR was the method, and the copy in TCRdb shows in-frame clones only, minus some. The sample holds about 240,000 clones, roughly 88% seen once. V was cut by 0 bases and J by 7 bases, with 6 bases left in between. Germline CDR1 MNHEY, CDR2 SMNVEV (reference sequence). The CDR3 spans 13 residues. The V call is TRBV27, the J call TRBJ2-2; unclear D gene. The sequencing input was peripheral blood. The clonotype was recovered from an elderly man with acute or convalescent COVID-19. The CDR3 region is CASSLSLSGELFF. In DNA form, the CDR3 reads TGTGCCAGCAGTTTATCCCTTAGCGGGGAGCTGTTTTTT.